The entry below gives a single T cell receptor (beta chain) sequence along with its context. Its matching antigen is unknown. No infections or other immune events were documented during collection. This sample is drawn from a study of identifying expanded T cells in peripheral blood. Broader study findings: Clone count variance between roughly 2-week samples rose with total template count. Roughly 1.2 clones differed between technical replicates, versus around 15 and 18 over time.

Sequenced by immunoSEQ multiplex PCR; TCRdb stores in-frame clones only, minus some. This table holds some 75,000 clones, 85% to 90% found once. This TCR came from a person aged 18 to 75 in good health. The sequencing input was blood.

CDR3 loop: CASGKDYEQYF. The CDR3 DNA reads as TGTGCCAGCGGGAAGGACTACGAGCAGTACTTC. V is TRBV6-6 and J is TRBJ2-7; D unclear. V lost 8 bases to trimming and J lost 3 bases, with 8 bases between them. Looked up from germline, CDR1 is MNHNY and CDR2 is SVGAGI (reference sequence). The CDR3 runs 11 residues.